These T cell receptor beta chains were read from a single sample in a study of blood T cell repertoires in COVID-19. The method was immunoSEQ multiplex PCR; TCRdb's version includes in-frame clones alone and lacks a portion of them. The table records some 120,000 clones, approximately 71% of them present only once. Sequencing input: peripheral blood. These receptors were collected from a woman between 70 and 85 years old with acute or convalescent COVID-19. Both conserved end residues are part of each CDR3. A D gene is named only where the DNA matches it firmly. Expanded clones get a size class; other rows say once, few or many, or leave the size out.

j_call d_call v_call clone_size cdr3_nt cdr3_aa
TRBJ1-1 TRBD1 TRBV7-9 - TGTGCCAGCAGCCGGGACAGACGACCGATGAACACTGAAGCTTTCTTT CASSRDRRPMNTEAFF
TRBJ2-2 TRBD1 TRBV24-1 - TGTGCCACCGGGACAGGGAACACCGGGGAGCTGTTTTTT CATGTGNTGELFF
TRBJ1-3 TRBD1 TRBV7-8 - TGTGCCAGCAGCTTAGCTTCGGGGGGACAGGGATGGTACACCATATATTTT CASSLASGGQGWYTIYF
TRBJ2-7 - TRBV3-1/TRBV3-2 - TGTGCCAGCAGCCAAGGAGACCCCGCTGCGGCGTACTTC CASSQGDPAAAYF
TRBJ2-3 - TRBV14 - TGTGCCAGCAGCCAAGATAGGGACTTCCTTAGCACAGATACGCAGTATTTT CASSQDRDFLSTDTQYF
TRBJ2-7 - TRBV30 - TGTGCCTGGAGTGTAATCGCGGGACACGAGCAGTACTTC CAWSVIAGHEQYF
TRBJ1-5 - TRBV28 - TGTGCCAGCAGCCTAGGACAGTATAGCAATCAGCCCCAGCATTTT CASSLGQYSNQPQHF
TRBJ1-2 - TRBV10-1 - TGCGCCAGCAGCTCCGGGACATCTTATGGCTACACCTTC CASSSGTSYGYTF
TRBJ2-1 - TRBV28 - TGTGCCAGCAGCGGCCGGGACATCGACAATGAGCAGTTCTTC CASSGRDIDNEQFF
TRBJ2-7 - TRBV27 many TGTGCCAGCAGCACGACGGCAGGGACCTACGAGCAGTACTTC CASSTTAGTYEQYF
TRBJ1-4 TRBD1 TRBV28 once TGTGCCAGCAGCTCCCCGGGGGGACAGGGTATAGAAAAACTGTTTTTT CASSSPGGQGIEKLFF
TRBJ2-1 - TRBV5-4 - TGTGCCAGCAGCTTTGAGGATGAGCAGTTCTTC CASSFEDEQFF
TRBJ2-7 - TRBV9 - TGTGCCAGCAGCGTAGGAGGGGGCGAGCAGTACTTC CASSVGGGEQYF
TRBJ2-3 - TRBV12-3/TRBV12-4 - TGTGCCAGCAGTTTATATACAGATACGCAGTATTTT CASSLYTDTQYF
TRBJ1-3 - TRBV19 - TGTGCCAGTAGTTCCCGACAGGAGCCCCGCTCTGGAAACACCATATATTTT CASSSRQEPRSGNTIYF
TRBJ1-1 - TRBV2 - TGTGCCAGCAGTGAGAGGGAGAACACTGAAGCTTTCTTT CASSERENTEAFF
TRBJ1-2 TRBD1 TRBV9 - TGTGCCAGCAGCGTAGGGGGACAGGGGGCGAGTGGCTACACCTTC CASSVGGQGASGYTF
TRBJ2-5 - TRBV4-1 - TGCGCCAGCAGCCAAGAAGAGGGGGAAAGGGAGACCCAGTACTTC CASSQEEGERETQYF
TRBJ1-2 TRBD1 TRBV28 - TGTGCCAGCAGCTACAGGGGCATCACTGGCTATGGCTACACCTTC CASSYRGITGYGYTF
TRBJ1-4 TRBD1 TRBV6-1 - TGTGCCAGCAGTGACGGACAGGGTTTTGAAAAACTGTTTTTT CASSDGQGFEKLFF
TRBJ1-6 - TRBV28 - TGTGCCAGCGGGGCCTACGTTGCTAATTCACCCCTCCACTTT CASGAYVANSPLHF
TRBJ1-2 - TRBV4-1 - TGCGCCAGCAGCCAAGGACACGGCTACACCTTC CASSQGHGYTF
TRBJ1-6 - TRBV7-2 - TGTGCCAGCAGCTTATATTACAGGGCCCATTCACCCCTCCACTTT CASSLYYRAHSPLHF
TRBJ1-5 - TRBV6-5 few TGTGCCAGCAGGCTGACAGAGAATCAGCCCCAGCATTTT CASRLTENQPQHF
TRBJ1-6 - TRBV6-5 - TGTGCCAGCAGTACGACAGGCCGTTCACCCCTCCACTTT CASSTTGRSPLHF
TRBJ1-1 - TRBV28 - TGTGCCAGCAGCCTATGGCAGGAGGTAGCTTTCTTT CASSLWQEVAFF
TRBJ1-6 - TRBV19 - TGTGCCAGTAGTATAGTGACATCTGGTTCACCCCTCCACTTT CASSIVTSGSPLHF
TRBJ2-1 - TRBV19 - TGTGCCAGTAGTATCCGGGACAACCTGCAGTTCTTC CASSIRDNLQFF
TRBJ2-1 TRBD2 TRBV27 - TGTGCCAGCAGGAAGGGACTAGCGGGAGGGCCGAATGGAAATGAGCAGTTCTTC CASRKGLAGGPNGNEQFF
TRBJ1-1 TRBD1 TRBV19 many TGTGCCAGTAGTTATCGGACAGGGCACACTGAAGCTTTCTTT CASSYRTGHTEAFF
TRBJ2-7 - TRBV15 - TGTGCCACCAGCAGGGGCAAAACGTACGAGCAGTACTTC CATSRGKTYEQYF
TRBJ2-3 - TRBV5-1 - TGCGCCAGCAGTGCACACAGGAGTAGCACAGATACGCAGTATTTT CASSAHRSSTDTQYF
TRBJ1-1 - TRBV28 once TGTGCCAGCCTAGGGGAGGACACTGAAGCTTTCTTT CASLGEDTEAFF
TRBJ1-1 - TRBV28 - TGTGCCAGCAGGCACATGAACACTGAAGCTTTCTTT CASRHMNTEAFF
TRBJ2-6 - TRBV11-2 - TGTGCCAGCAGCTTAGTGGGCAGCTCTGGGGCCAACGTCCTGACTTTC CASSLVGSSGANVLTF
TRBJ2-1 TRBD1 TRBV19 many TGTGCCAGTAGGGAGACCGGGACAGGTTTCAGCTCCTACAATGAGCAGTTCTTC CASRETGTGFSSYNEQFF
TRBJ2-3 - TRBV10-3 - TGTGCCATCAGTCATAAGGGGTACACAGATACGCAGTATTTT CAISHKGYTDTQYF
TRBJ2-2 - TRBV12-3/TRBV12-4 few TGTGCCAGCAGCGGACAAAACACCGGGGAGCTGTTTTTT CASSGQNTGELFF
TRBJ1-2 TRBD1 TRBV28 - TGTGCCAGCAGGCCGGGACAGGAGAATGGCTACACCTTC CASRPGQENGYTF
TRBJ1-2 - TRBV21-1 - TGTGCCAGCAGCAAAGACGCAGGCGTTAACTATGGCTACACCTTC CASSKDAGVNYGYTF
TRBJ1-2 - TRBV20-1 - TGCAGTGCTCCCACGGGCTATGGCTACACCTTC CSAPTGYGYTF
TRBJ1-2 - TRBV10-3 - TGTGCCATTTTCAGTCTTAACTATGGCTACACCTTC CAIFSLNYGYTF